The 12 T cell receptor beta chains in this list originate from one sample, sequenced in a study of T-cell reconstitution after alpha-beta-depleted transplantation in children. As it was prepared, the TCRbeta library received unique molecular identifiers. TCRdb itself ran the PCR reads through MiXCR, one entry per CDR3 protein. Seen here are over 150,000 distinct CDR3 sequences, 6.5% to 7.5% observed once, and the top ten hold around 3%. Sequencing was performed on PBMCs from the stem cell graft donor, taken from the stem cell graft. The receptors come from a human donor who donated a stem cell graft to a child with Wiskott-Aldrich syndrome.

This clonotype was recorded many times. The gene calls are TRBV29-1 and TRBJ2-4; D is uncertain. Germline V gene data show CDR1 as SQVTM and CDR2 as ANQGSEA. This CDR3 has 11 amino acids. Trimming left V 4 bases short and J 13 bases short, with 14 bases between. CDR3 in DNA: TGCAGCGTTGGTTCGAGGTCCTCCCAGTACTTC. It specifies CSVGSRSSQYF.

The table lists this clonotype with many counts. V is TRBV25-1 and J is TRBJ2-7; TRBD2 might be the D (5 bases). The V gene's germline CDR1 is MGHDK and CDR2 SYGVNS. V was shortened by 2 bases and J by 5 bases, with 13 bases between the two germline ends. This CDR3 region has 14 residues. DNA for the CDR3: TGTGCCAGCAGTGAAAATCCACCGCGGGACGAGCAGTACTTC. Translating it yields CASSENPPRDEQYF.

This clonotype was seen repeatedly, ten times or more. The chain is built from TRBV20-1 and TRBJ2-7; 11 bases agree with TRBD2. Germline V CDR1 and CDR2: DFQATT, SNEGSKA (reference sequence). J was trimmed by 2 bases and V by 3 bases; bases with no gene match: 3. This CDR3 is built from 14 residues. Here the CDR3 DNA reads TGCAGTGCTAGGGGGACTAGCGGCACCTACGAGCAGTACTTC. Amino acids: CSARGTSGTYEQYF.

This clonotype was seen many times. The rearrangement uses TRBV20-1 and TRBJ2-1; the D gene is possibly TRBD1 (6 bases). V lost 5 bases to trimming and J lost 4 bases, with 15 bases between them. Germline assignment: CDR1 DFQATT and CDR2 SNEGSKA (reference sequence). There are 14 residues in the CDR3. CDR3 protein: CSAPGLRGYNEQFF. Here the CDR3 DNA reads TGCAGTGCTCCCGGTCTTAGGGGGTACAATGAGCAGTTCTTC.

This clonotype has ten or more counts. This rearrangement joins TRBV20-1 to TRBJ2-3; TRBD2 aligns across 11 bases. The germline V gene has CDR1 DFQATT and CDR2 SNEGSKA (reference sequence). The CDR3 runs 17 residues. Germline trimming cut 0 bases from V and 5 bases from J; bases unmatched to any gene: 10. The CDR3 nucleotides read TGCAGTGCTAGAGATCACGGTAGCGGGGGGGCTATAGATACGCAGTATTTT. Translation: CSARDHGSGGAIDTQYF.

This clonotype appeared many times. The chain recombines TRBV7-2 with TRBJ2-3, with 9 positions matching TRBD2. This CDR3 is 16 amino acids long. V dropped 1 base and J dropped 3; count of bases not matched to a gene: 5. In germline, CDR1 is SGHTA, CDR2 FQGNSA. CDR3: CASSLGTSVVTDTQYF. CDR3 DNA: TGTGCCAGCAGCTTAGGGACTAGCGTTGTGACAGATACGCAGTATTTT.

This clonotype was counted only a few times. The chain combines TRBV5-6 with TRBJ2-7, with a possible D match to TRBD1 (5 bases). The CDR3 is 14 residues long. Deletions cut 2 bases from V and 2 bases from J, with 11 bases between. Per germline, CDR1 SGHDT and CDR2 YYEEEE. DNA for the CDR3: TGTGCCAGCAGCTTAAGGGGCAGTCCCTACGAGCAGTACTTC. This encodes CASSLRGSPYEQYF.

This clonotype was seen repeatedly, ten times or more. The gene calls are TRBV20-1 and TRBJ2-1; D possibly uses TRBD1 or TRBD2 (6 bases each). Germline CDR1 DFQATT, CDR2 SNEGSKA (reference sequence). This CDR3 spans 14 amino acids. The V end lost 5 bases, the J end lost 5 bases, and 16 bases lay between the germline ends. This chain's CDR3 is CSAEEGGANNEQFF. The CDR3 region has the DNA TGCAGTGCTGAGGAGGGGGGAGCTAACAATGAGCAGTTCTTC.

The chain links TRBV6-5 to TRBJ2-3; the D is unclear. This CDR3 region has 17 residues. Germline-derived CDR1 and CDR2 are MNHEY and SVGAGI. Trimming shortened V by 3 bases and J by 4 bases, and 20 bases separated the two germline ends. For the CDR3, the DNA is TGTGCCAGCAGTTATTCTCGAGGACCTGCCGGAGCAGATACGCAGTATTTT. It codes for CASSYSRGPAGADTQYF.

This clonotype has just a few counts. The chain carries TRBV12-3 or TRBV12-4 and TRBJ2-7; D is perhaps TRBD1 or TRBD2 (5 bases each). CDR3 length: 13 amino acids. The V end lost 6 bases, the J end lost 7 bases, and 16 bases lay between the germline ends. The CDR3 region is CASSPVGAGEQYF. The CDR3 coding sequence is TGTGCCAGCAGCCCTGTCGGGGCTGGAGAGCAGTACTTC.

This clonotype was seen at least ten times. CDR3 loop: CASSQTRLGEQYF. CDR3 DNA: TGCGCCAGCAGCCAGACCCGCTTGGGCGAGCAGTACTTC. The chain joins TRBV4-3 to TRBJ2-7, with D unclear. This CDR3 is built from 13 residues. Trimming pared 3 bases from V and 6 bases from J, leaving 12 bases between. CDR1 is LGHNA, CDR2 YSLEER, per germline.

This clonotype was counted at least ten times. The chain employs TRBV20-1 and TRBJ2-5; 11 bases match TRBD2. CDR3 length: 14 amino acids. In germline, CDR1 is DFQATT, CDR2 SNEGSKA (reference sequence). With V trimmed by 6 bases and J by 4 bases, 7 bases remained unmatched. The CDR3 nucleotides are TGCAGTGCAAGTAGCGGGAGGGCCACAGAGACCCAGTACTTC. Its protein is CSASSGRATETQYF.